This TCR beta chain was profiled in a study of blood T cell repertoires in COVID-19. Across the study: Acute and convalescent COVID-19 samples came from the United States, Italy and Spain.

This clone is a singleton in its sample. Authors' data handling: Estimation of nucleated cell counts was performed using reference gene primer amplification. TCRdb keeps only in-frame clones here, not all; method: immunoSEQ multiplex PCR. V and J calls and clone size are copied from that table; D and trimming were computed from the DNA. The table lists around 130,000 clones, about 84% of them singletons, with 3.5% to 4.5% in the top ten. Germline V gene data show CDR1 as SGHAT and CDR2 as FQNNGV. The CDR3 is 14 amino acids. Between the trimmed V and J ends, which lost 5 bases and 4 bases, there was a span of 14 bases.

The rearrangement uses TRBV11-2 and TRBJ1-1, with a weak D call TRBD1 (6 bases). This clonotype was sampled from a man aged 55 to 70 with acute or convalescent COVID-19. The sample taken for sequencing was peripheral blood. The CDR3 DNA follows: TGTGCCAGCAGCAACACAGGGATAGGCACTGAAGCTTTCTTT. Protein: CASSNTGIGTEAFF.